These T cell receptor beta chains were read from a single sample in a study of metastatic and nonmetastatic thyroid tumors. TCRdb re-clonotyped the PCR reads through MiXCR. Of around 10,000 clones detected, approximately 31% appear once; the ten largest clones hold approximately 16%. Sequenced input: tumor tissue. The receptors derive from a female donor with papillary thyroid cancer or a benign thyroid nodule (not recorded which). Some clones in this sample may be carry-over from other donors' samples. The CDR3 runs from the conserved cysteine through the conserved F or W. Each record gives: clone size, J gene, D gene, V gene, CDR3 DNA, CDR3 protein. The D gene is left open where the match is weak. Expanded clones are given a class, and other clones once, few, many or no size at all.

size: once; J: TRBJ2-3; D: TRBD2; V: TRBV20-1; DNA: TGCAGTGCCATGACTAGCGGGAGAACAGATACGCAGTATTTT; CDR3: CSAMTSGRTDTQYF
size: .; J: TRBJ2-7; D: .; V: TRBV20-1; DNA: TGCAGTGCTATGGACTTACAGCAGTACTTC; CDR3: CSAMDLQQYF
size: many; J: TRBJ1-6; D: .; V: TRBV4-1; DNA: TGCGCCAGCAGCCAAGATCTGGGGTTCGCCTATAATTCACCCCTCCACTTT; CDR3: CASSQDLGFAYNSPLHF
size: .; J: TRBJ2-7; D: TRBD1; V: TRBV18; DNA: TGTGCCAGCTCACCATCGGACAGGGCCTACGAGCAGTACTTC; CDR3: CASSPSDRAYEQYF
size: many; J: TRBJ2-1; D: .; V: TRBV25-1; DNA: TGTGCCAGCAGTGAAGGACATCGGAGGGGTGAGCAGTTCTTC; CDR3: CASSEGHRRGEQFF
size: many; J: TRBJ1-4; D: .; V: TRBV27; DNA: TGTGCCAGCAGTTCTCGGCCCCGGGGAAATGAAAAACTGTTTTTT; CDR3: CASSSRPRGNEKLFF
size: many; J: TRBJ1-5; D: .; V: TRBV20-1; DNA: TGCAGTGCTAGTGACAGGACGCTGAGCAATCAGCCCCAGCATTTT; CDR3: CSASDRTLSNQPQHF
size: .; J: TRBJ2-7; D: TRBD1; V: TRBV30; DNA: TGTGCCTGGAGGAAAGGGACAGGGGGTCATCACGAGCAGTACTTC; CDR3: CAWRKGTGGHHEQYF
size: many; J: TRBJ2-1; D: .; V: TRBV3-1; DNA: TGTGCCAGCAGCGAGATGACTAGTATCGCCTACAATGAGCAGTTCTTC; CDR3: CASSEMTSIAYNEQFF
size: .; J: TRBJ1-2; D: .; V: TRBV7-6; DNA: TGTGCCAGCAGCTTAGTACAGGGCTATGGCTACACCTTC; CDR3: CASSLVQGYGYTF
size: .; J: TRBJ1-1; D: TRBD1; V: TRBV5-1; DNA: TGCGCCAGCAGTTCGCAGGGGGCCGGGACTGAAGCTTTCTTT; CDR3: CASSSQGAGTEAFF
size: .; J: TRBJ1-1; D: .; V: TRBV19; DNA: TGTGCCAGTAGCTTGGAGGGAGGGACTGAAGCTTTCTTT; CDR3: CASSLEGGTEAFF
size: few; J: TRBJ2-2; D: TRBD2; V: TRBV27; DNA: TGTGCCAGCAGCCCGGGACTAGCGGCCGGGGAGCTGTTTTTT; CDR3: CASSPGLAAGELFF
size: medium-sized; J: TRBJ2-7; D: .; V: TRBV6-2/TRBV6-3; DNA: TGTGCCAGCAGAGACTTCGCGCCATCCTACGAGCAGTACTTC; CDR3: CASRDFAPSYEQYF
size: once; J: TRBJ1-1; D: .; V: TRBV5-6; DNA: TGTGCCAGCAGCTTTCGGGCAGGGAGCATGAACACTGAAGCTTTCTTT; CDR3: CASSFRAGSMNTEAFF
size: .; J: TRBJ1-3; D: .; V: TRBV18; DNA: TGTGCCAGCTCCCAATCAGGATACTCTGGAAACACCATATATTTT; CDR3: CASSQSGYSGNTIYF
size: medium-sized; J: TRBJ2-1; D: .; V: TRBV7-3; DNA: TGTGCCAGCAGCTCCCAGCGCAGTGAGCAGTTCTTC; CDR3: CASSSQRSEQFF
size: medium-sized; J: TRBJ2-7; D: .; V: TRBV4-3; DNA: TGCGCCAGCAGCCAAACGAATATAGGGCACTACGAGCAGTACTTC; CDR3: CASSQTNIGHYEQYF
size: many; J: TRBJ1-4; D: .; V: TRBV5-5; DNA: TGTGCCAGCAGCTTGGGAGGGGAAAAACTGTTTTTT; CDR3: CASSLGGEKLFF
size: .; J: TRBJ2-7; D: .; V: TRBV20-1; DNA: TGCAGTGCTAGAGTGGACCAGGGGATAGGCGAGCAGTACTTC; CDR3: CSARVDQGIGEQYF
size: medium-sized; J: TRBJ1-1; D: .; V: TRBV7-2; DNA: TGTGCCAGCAGCTTACTTCAGGGAGTATTGAACACTGAAGCTTTCTTT; CDR3: CASSLLQGVLNTEAFF
size: few; J: TRBJ1-1; D: TRBD1; V: TRBV27; DNA: TGTGCCAGCAGAACCGGGACAGTTGAAGCTTTCTTT; CDR3: CASRTGTVEAFF
size: .; J: TRBJ2-7; D: .; V: TRBV11-2; DNA: TGTGCCAGCAGCGCGAATCTAGGGTCTGGAGTTTACGAGCAGTACTTC; CDR3: CASSANLGSGVYEQYF